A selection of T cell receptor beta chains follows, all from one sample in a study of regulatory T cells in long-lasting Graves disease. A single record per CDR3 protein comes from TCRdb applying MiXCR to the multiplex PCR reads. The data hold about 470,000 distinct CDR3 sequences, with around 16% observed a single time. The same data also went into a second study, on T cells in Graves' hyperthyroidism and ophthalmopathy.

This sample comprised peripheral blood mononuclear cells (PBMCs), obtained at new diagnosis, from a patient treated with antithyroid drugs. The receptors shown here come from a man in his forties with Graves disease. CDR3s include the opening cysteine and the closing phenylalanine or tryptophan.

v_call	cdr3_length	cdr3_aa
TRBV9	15	CASSVGGKLSYEQYF
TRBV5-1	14	CASSLEGNTDTQYF
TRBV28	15	CASRPDRFSNQPQHF
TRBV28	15	CASSLSSAYLGPLHF
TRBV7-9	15	CASSLASASSMQQYF
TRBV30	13	CAWSIGGNQPQHF
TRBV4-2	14	CASSLWGQYTEAFF
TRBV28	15	CASAQTLAGFDIQYF
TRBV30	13	CAGIRAGGTEAFF
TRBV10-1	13	CASQRDNTGELFF
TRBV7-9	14	CASSSPRGNYEQYF
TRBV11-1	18	CASSTKPPTGLGNTEAFF
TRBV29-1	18	CSVAGTSAPGDSYNEQFF
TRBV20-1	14	CSVRDSGPNTEAFF
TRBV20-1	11	CSAARNTEAFF
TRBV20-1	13	CSARGQAGQPQHF
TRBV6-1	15	CASSVDRGANQPQHF
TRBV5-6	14	CASGRLAGGDTQYF
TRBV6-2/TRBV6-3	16	CASSLRAGGVADTQYF
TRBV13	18	CASSTRPNRAIGGDEQFF
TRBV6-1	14	CASRPWGAYNEQFF
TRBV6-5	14	CASSYSEGSYEQYF
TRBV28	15	CASSLRIHSNQPQHF
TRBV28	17	CASSLLGQGAGLNEQFF
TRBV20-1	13	CSASWDRRVGYTF
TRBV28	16	CASSLPRSGMTDTQYF
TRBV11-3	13	CASARANGNTIYF
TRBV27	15	CASSLLRVGNTEAFF
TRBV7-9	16	CASSPIGGVAYNEQFF
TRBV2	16	CASRKETGPKHQPQHF
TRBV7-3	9	CATQTGGFF
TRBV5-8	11	CASSPPGEQYF
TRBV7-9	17	CASSTLAGKGSTYEQYF
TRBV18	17	CASSLRTPLADLHEQFF
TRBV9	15	CASSVEGRATDTQYF
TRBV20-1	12	CSAKSGGYEQYF
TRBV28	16	CASSLTQGTSGYEQYF
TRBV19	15	CASSMGQGTGYGYTF
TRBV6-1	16	CASRLSSGRETGELFF
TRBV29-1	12	CSKRDSTDTQYF
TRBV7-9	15	CASSLANWYYNEQFF
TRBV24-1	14	CATQTPGNTGELFF